The 7 T cell receptor beta chains listed next were all sequenced from one sample in a study of blood T cell repertoires in COVID-19. Sequencing was performed with immunoSEQ multiplex PCR; in TCRdb, only in-frame clones are kept and a portion is missing. The data show roughly 62,000 clones, around 80% seen once. Sample: peripheral blood. The source is a man in his sixties with acute or convalescent COVID-19.

J is TRBJ2-1 and V is TRBV5-4; tentative D call: TRBD2 (5 bases). Germline values: CDR1 SGHNT, CDR2 YYREEE (reference sequence). V shed 1 base and J shed 5 bases, with 13 bases lying between them. The CDR3 length is 15 residues. CDR3 region: CASSLNVGVDNEQFF. CDR3 nucleotides: TGTGCCAGCAGCTTGAACGTGGGAGTTGACAATGAGCAGTTCTTC.

A few counts support this clone. The chain carries TRBV11-2 and TRBJ2-7; 9 nucleotides line up with TRBD1. This CDR3 has 15 residues. The J segment lost 3 bases and the V segment lost 1 base, leaving 4 bases of the junction unmatched. CDR1 is SGHAT, CDR2 FQNNGV, per germline. CDR3 residues: CASSLGWTGVYEQYF. The CDR3 nucleotides are TGTGCCAGCAGCTTAGGCTGGACAGGGGTCTACGAGCAGTACTTC.

The J gene is TRBJ2-1, the V gene TRBV5-4; 8 positions match TRBD1. CDR3 length: 14 residues. V was pared by 4 bases and J by 8 bases, with 8 bases of the junction left unmatched. The germline gives CDR1 SGHNT, CDR2 YYREEE (reference sequence). CDR3 protein: CASSRDRIMDEQFF. The CDR3 nucleotides read TGTGCCAGCAGCCGGGACAGGATCATGGATGAGCAGTTCTTC. The full variable domain, rest sourced from reference TRBV5-4 and TRBJ2-1, is ETGVTQSPTHLIKTRGQQVTLRCSSQSGHNTVSWYQQALGQGPQFIFQYYREEENGRGNFPPRFSGLQFPNYSSELNVNALELDDSALYLCASSRDRIMDEQFFGPGTRLTVL.

The rearrangement uses TRBV30 and TRBJ2-5; D may be TRBD2 (5 bases). The CDR3 totals 13 residues. Trimming left V 1 base short and J 5 bases short, with 11 bases between. Germline CDR1 and CDR2: GTSNPN and SVGIG (reference sequence). The DNA for the CDR3 is TGTGCCTGGAGTGGTCTGCGAGGGGAGACCCAGTACTTC. This encodes CAWSGLRGETQYF.

This chain links TRBV9 with TRBJ1-1, with a possible D match to TRBD1 (5 bases). Trimming removed 0 bases at V and 1 base at J, with 10 bases between. The V gene's germline CDR1 is SGDLS and CDR2 YYNGEE. This CDR3 is built from 15 residues. As DNA, the CDR3 is TGTGCCAGCAGCGTAGGCTGGGGCCAGAACACTGAAGCTTTCTTT. It is translated as CASSVGWGQNTEAFF.

J is TRBJ1-1 and V is TRBV9; the D gene is possibly TRBD1 (5 bases). Germline values: CDR1 SGDLS, CDR2 YYNGEE. Trimming removed 3 bases from V and 5 bases from J, with 11 bases in between. CDR3 length equals 13 residues. CDR3 coding DNA: TGTGCCAGCAGCGACGGGAGGGGAACTGAAGCTTTCTTT. It encodes CASSDGRGTEAFF.

The CDR3 sequence is CASSPKQGADYGYTF. The DNA of the CDR3 is TGTGCCAGCAGCCCAAAACAGGGGGCCGACTATGGCTACACCTTC. The chain combines TRBV11-3 with TRBJ1-2; the match to TRBD1 covers 9 bases. Trimming cost V 5 bases and J 3 bases; bases outside gene matches: 7. The CDR3 spans 15 residues. Germline CDR1 SGHNT, CDR2 YENEEA.